The rows below give T cell receptor beta chains drawn from one sample of a study of human T cells and chemical hapten exposure. TCRdb itself ran the RACE reads through MiXCR, one entry per CDR3 protein. This sample has about 190,000 distinct CDR3 sequences; roughly a quarter occur once, and the top ten carry about 2.5%. The sample here was whole blood, taken in connection with sensitization to the hapten diphenylcyclopropenone (DPC). The receptors stem from a woman between 40 and 50 years old with alopecia areata. Some clones in this sample may be carry-over from other donors' samples. Each CDR3 is given with its conserved first and last residue. The D gene is left open where the match is weak. Clone size is given for some rows only: seen once, a few or many times, or a class if the clone is expanded.

TRBJ2-1,NA,NA,TRBV6-2/TRBV6-3,CASSYYSSSYNEQFF,TGTGCCAGCAGTTACTACAGTAGCTCCTACAATGAGCAGTTCTTC
TRBJ2-7,TRBD1,few,TRBV6-2/TRBV6-3,CASSPRDSRYFNYEQYF,TGTGCCAGCAGCCCTAGGGACAGCCGATACTTTAACTACGAGCAGTACTTC
TRBJ2-1,TRBD2,NA,TRBV4-3,CASSQATGGPNGEQFF,TGCGCCAGCAGCCAAGCGACGGGAGGGCCGAACGGTGAGCAGTTCTTC
TRBJ1-6,NA,many,TRBV2,CASQGLNSPLHF,TGTGCCAGCCAGGGACTCAATTCACCCCTCCACTTT
TRBJ2-2,NA,NA,TRBV7-8,CASSPSPVGNTGELFF,TGTGCCAGCAGCCCGAGTCCAGTGGGTAACACCGGGGAGCTGTTTTTT
TRBJ2-1,NA,few,TRBV12-3/TRBV12-4,CASRGPGHNTYNEQFF,TGTGCCAGCAGGGGACCGGGACATAATACATACAATGAGCAGTTCTTC
TRBJ2-1,TRBD2,NA,TRBV27,CASGLAGGSEQFF,TGTGCCAGCGGGCTAGCGGGAGGTAGTGAGCAGTTCTTC
TRBJ2-3,NA,NA,TRBV20-1,CSASPRKRSTDTQYF,TGCAGTGCTAGCCCAAGGAAGCGGAGCACAGATACGCAGTATTTT
TRBJ1-5,NA,NA,TRBV28,CASSRRTLGGQPQHF,TGTGCCAGCAGTCGGCGGACTCTAGGCGGTCAGCCCCAGCATTTT
TRBJ1-6,TRBD1,NA,TRBV6-6,CASSTGTGHNSPLHF,TGTGCCAGCAGCACCGGGACAGGTCATAATTCACCCCTCCACTTT
TRBJ2-3,NA,NA,TRBV29-1,CSVDWALRGAQYF,TGCAGCGTTGATTGGGCCCTCCGGGGTGCGCAGTATTTT
TRBJ1-1,TRBD1,many,TRBV7-9,CASSFGQGYTEAFF,TGTGCCAGCAGCTTCGGACAGGGCTACACTGAAGCTTTCTTT
TRBJ1-1,NA,few,TRBV27,CASSLVAGEATEAFF,TGTGCCAGCAGTTTAGTGGCAGGGGAGGCCACTGAAGCTTTCTTT
TRBJ2-5,TRBD2,few,TRBV20-1,CSATGGGQETQYF,TGCAGTGCTACGGGGGGGGGGCAAGAGACCCAGTACTTC
TRBJ2-1,NA,NA,TRBV7-2,CASSLGIRDGGRKNEQFF,TGTGCCAGCAGCCTCGGGATCCGTGACGGGGGTAGGAAGAATGAGCAGTTCTTC
TRBJ2-3,NA,many,TRBV28,CASSPHSFGDTQYF,TGTGCCAGCAGTCCTCACTCCTTCGGGGATACGCAGTATTTT
TRBJ2-3,TRBD2,NA,TRBV6-2/TRBV6-3,CASRYEAGRWGSDTQYF,TGTGCCAGCAGATACGAGGCCGGGAGGTGGGGGTCAGATACGCAGTATTTT
TRBJ2-1,NA,few,TRBV7-2,CASSLVAARPSSYNEQFF,TGTGCCAGCAGCTTAGTTGCGGCCAGACCTAGCTCCTACAATGAGCAGTTCTTC
TRBJ1-2,TRBD1,NA,TRBV29-1,CSAYGRTGRGYTF,TGCAGCGCTTACGGACGGACAGGGAGAGGCTACACCTTC
TRBJ2-7,NA,many,TRBV6-5,CALYRGRQGYEQYF,TGTGCCCTTTACCGCGGCAGACAAGGATACGAGCAGTACTTC
TRBJ2-7,TRBD1,NA,TRBV7-2,CASSGGGTGVYEQYF,TGTGCCAGCAGCGGAGGTGGGACAGGAGTCTACGAGCAGTACTTC
TRBJ1-6,TRBD1,many,TRBV28,CASSLRDRGDNSPLHF,TGTGCCAGCAGTCTCCGGGACAGGGGGGATAATTCACCCCTCCACTTT
TRBJ1-2,NA,few,TRBV5-1,CASSLSGMSGGYTF,TGCGCCAGCAGCTTGTCAGGGATGAGTGGCGGCTACACCTTC
TRBJ2-1,TRBD1,NA,TRBV29-1,CSVEAQTGNNEQFF,TGCAGCGTTGAAGCCCAGACAGGGAACAATGAGCAGTTCTTC
TRBJ1-5,TRBD1,few,TRBV5-6,CASSLGGTVPAQHF,TGTGCCAGCAGTCTAGGGGGCACCGTACCGGCCCAGCATTTT